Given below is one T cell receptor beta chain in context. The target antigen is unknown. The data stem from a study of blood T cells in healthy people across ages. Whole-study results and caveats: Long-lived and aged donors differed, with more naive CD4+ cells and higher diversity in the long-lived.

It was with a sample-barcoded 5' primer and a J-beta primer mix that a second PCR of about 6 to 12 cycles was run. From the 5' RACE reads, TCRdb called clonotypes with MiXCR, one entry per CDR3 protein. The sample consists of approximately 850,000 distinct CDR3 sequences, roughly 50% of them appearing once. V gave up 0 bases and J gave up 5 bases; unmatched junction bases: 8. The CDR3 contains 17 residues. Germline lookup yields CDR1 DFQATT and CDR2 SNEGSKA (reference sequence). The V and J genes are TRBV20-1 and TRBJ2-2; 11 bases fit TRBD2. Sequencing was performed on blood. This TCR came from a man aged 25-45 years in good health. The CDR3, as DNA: TGCAGTGCTAGAGATGAGACTAGCGGGGTTGAAACCGGGGAGCTGTTTTTT. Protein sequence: CSARDETSGVETGELFF.